The 25 T cell receptor beta chains in this list originate from one sample, sequenced in a study of cytomegalovirus exposure and HLA in healthy donors. This PCR relied on a set of 60 Vbeta primers and 13 Jbeta primers. Sequencing used immunoSEQ multiplex PCR; TCRdb keeps in-frame clones, though not all of them. Among nearly 200,000 clones listed, approximately 85% were seen once. The material sequenced was PBMCs. These receptor sequences come from a woman in her 50s in good health and CMV-seropositive.

The CDR3, as DNA: TGTGCCAGCTCGGGGACAGGGAACACCGGGGAGCTGTTTTTT. Translating it yields CASSGTGNTGELFF. V and J are TRBV27 and TRBJ2-2; 8 nucleotides agree with TRBD1. V lost 8 bases, J lost 1 base, and 3 bases stayed unmatched. The CDR3 has 14 residues. Germline CDR1 reads MNHEY; CDR2 reads SMNVEV (reference sequence).

This clone was found once. V usage is TRBV7-3 and J usage is TRBJ2-1; 10 bases fit TRBD1. Looked up from germline, CDR1 is SGHTA and CDR2 is FQGTGA. This CDR3 has 15 residues. J lost 2 bases, V lost 4 bases, and 2 bases had no gene match. CDR3 sequence reads: CASSSTGGPYNEQFF. The CDR3 DNA sequence: TGTGCCAGCAGCTCGACAGGGGGCCCCTACAATGAGCAGTTCTTC.

As DNA, the CDR3 is TGTGCCAGCAGCGTGGGGACAGGGGAGGGTGAAAAACTGTTTTTT. Translation: CASSVGTGEGEKLFF. The rearrangement links TRBV9 to TRBJ1-4, with 10 positions matching TRBD1. Looked up from germline, CDR1 is SGDLS and CDR2 is YYNGEE. The CDR3 is made up of 15 amino acids. V lost 2 bases, J lost 7 bases, and 5 bases stayed unmatched.

This clone was detected only once. The V call is TRBV5-1, the J call TRBJ2-7, with D unclear. This CDR3 has 12 amino acids. Germline lookup yields CDR1 SGHRS and CDR2 YFSETQ. With 3 bases removed from V and 6 bases from J, the gap between germline ends came to 10 bases. CDR3 sequence: CASSSPYREQYF. The CDR3 DNA reads TGCGCCAGCAGCTCCCCCTACCGCGAGCAGTACTTC.

The chain is built from TRBV11-2 and TRBJ1-3, with D maybe TRBD1 (6 bases). V dropped 1 base and J dropped 2 bases, with 12 bases sitting between them. The CDR3 loop spans 16 amino acids. From germline, CDR1 is SGHAT and CDR2 FQNNGV. As DNA, the CDR3 is TGTGCCAGCAGCTTAGGAGGACAGTTAACTGGAAACACCATATATTTT. Translating it yields CASSLGGQLTGNTIYF.

This clone appeared a single time. One end of the junction is discordant with germline, which a read error may explain. V usage is TRBV11-2 and J usage is TRBJ2-4; D is undetermined. This CDR3 has 17 residues. Germline CDR1 SGHAT, CDR2 FQNNGV. CDR3 DNA sequence: TGTGCCAGCAGCTTAAGAACAGCCCAGCTGGCCAAAAACAGTCAGTACTTC. This encodes CASSLRTAQLAKNSQYF.

This clone occurred a few times. The chain is built from TRBV6-1 and TRBJ2-7, with 8 bases fitting TRBD2. CDR3 length: 15 amino acids. With V trimmed by 7 bases and J by 1 base, 9 bases remained unmatched. Germline loops: CDR1 MNHNS, CDR2 SASEGT. Here the CDR3 reads CASNRETSVSYEQYF. The CDR3 nucleotides are TGTGCCAGCAATAGGGAGACTAGCGTTTCCTACGAGCAGTACTTC.

The CDR3 sequence: CASLPPGGFTDTQYF. CDR3 DNA: TGTGCCAGCCTCCCCCCCGGGGGGTTCACAGATACGCAGTATTTT. The chain couples TRBV28 to TRBJ2-3; TRBD2 agrees at 7 bases. Germline assignment: CDR1 MDHEN and CDR2 SYDVKM. The trim removed 8 bases at V and 2 bases at J, leaving 10 bases unmatched. The CDR3 is made up of 15 amino acids.

This chain uses TRBV10-3 with TRBJ2-1; D is uncertain. CDR3 length equals 13 residues. Trimming pared 0 bases from V and 8 bases from J, leaving 8 bases between. In germline, CDR1 is ENHRY, CDR2 SYGVKD. CDR3 sequence: CAISESGSDEQFF. The CDR3 DNA reads as TGTGCCATCAGTGAGTCCGGGTCGGATGAGCAGTTCTTC.

The chain employs TRBV6-5 and TRBJ2-3; D perhaps matches TRBD2 (5 bases). The length of the CDR3 is 14 residues. The V end was cut by 0 bases, the J end by 8 bases, with 12 bases between. Germline V CDR1 and CDR2: MNHEY, SVGAGI. CDR3 in DNA: TGTGCCAGCAGTTACTCGAGAGGGATCACTACGCAGTATTTT. It codes for CASSYSRGITTQYF.

This clone was recorded a few times. The gene calls are TRBV20-1 and TRBJ2-5, with D maybe TRBD2 (6 bases). Trimming removed 6 bases from V and 3 bases from J, with 8 bases in between. There are 11 residues in the CDR3. Germline V gene sequence: CDR1 DFQATT, CDR2 SNEGSKA (reference sequence). In DNA, the CDR3 is TGCAGTGCCGGACTAAAAGAGACCCAGTACTTC. Translated, it gives CSAGLKETQYF.

The gene calls are TRBV18 and TRBJ2-3; the D gene is possibly TRBD2 (6 bases). The germline CDR1 and CDR2 sequences are KGHSH and LQKENI. CDR3 size: 17 residues. V was clipped by 3 bases and J by 2 bases, with 18 bases between them. In DNA, the CDR3 is TGTGCCAGCTCACCGTTACAGGAGGGGTTTGACACAGATACGCAGTATTTT. As protein: CASSPLQEGFDTDTQYF.

This clone was found once. The chain carries TRBV6-6 and TRBJ2-7; tentative D call: TRBD2 (6 bases). Germline CDR1 reads MNHNY; CDR2 reads SVGAGI (reference sequence). Trimming took off 4 bases at V and 0 bases at J, with 7 bases between the two ends. This CDR3 spans 13 amino acids. The CDR3 DNA reads as TGTGCCAGCAGTTGGACTACCTCCTACGAGCAGTACTTC. Translation: CASSWTTSYEQYF.

V gene TRBV27 combines with J gene TRBJ2-7, with 7 positions matching TRBD2. There are 14 residues in the CDR3. The J segment lost 7 bases and the V segment lost 8 bases, leaving 14 bases of the junction unmatched. Germline CDR1 and CDR2: MNHEY and SMNVEV (reference sequence). In nucleotides, the CDR3 is TGTGCCAGCCTTGGACCAGCGGGATCTGGGGAGCAGTACTTC. This codes for CASLGPAGSGEQYF.

The chain couples TRBV2 to TRBJ2-7; 10 nucleotides match TRBD1. CDR3 length: 14 residues. The germline gives CDR1 SNHLY, CDR2 FYNNEI. The J segment lost 3 bases and the V segment lost 4 bases, leaving 3 bases of the junction unmatched. The chain's CDR3 is CASSGQGARYEQYF. The CDR3 DNA sequence: TGTGCCAGCAGTGGACAGGGGGCGCGCTACGAGCAGTACTTC.

This chain links TRBV5-4 with TRBJ1-2; D is possibly TRBD1 (6 bases). This CDR3 spans 16 amino acids. Looked up from germline, CDR1 is SGHNT and CDR2 is YYREEE (reference sequence). Trimming cost V 2 bases and J 7 bases, with 21 bases left between them. This CDR3 reads CASSFTDRPAAFGYTF. The CDR3 nucleotides read TGTGCCAGCAGCTTCACCGACAGGCCGGCGGCCTTTGGCTACACCTTC.

V and J are TRBV4-1 and TRBJ2-1; TRBD2 matches 9 bases. CDR3 length: 18 residues. With 0 bases clipped from V and 2 bases from J, the junction kept 8 bases outside the gene matches. CDR1 is MGHRA and CDR2 is YSYEKL in the germline V gene. CDR3 bases: TGCGCCAGCAGCCAAGAAAGGCTAGCGGGGAGTCCCTACAATGAGCAGTTCTTC. It yields the protein CASSQERLAGSPYNEQFF.

This clone was seen once. The chain combines TRBV5-4 with TRBJ1-1; 7 nucleotides agree with TRBD1. With 4 bases clipped from V and 3 bases from J, the junction kept 6 bases outside the gene matches. The CDR3 loop spans 14 amino acids. CDR1 and CDR2 from the germline V gene are SGHNT and YYREEE (reference sequence). Written as DNA, the CDR3 is TGTGCCAGCAGCGCACCGGGACAGTACACTGAAGCTTTCTTT. Translation: CASSAPGQYTEAFF. Filled out from reference TRBV5-4 and TRBJ1-1, the complete variable domain reads ETGVTQSPTHLIKTRGQQVTLRCSSQSGHNTVSWYQQALGQGPQFIFQYYREEENGRGNFPPRFSGLQFPNYSSELNVNALELDDSALYLCASSAPGQYTEAFFGQGTRLTVV.

This CDR3 reads CASSLSSLHEQFF. The CDR3 DNA reads TGTGCCAGCAGTTTATCCAGTCTTCATGAGCAGTTCTTC. The chain employs TRBV27 and TRBJ2-1; D ambiguous. With 0 bases removed from V and 8 bases from J, the gap between germline ends came to 8 bases. The CDR3 contains 13 residues. Germline-derived CDR1 and CDR2 are MNHEY and SMNVEV (reference sequence).

The chain links TRBV2 to TRBJ2-3; D perhaps matches TRBD2 (6 bases). The CDR3 consists of 15 residues. Trimming shortened V by 4 bases and J by 0 bases, and 11 bases separated the two germline ends. The germline gives CDR1 SNHLY, CDR2 FYNNEI. DNA of the CDR3: TGTGCCAGCAGTGGAGGCGGGGCTAGCACAGATACGCAGTATTTT. The encoded protein is CASSGGGASTDTQYF.

The V gene is TRBV2, the J gene TRBJ2-5; weak D call: TRBD1 (6 bases). The CDR3 covers 14 residues. Germline V lookup: CDR1 SNHLY, CDR2 FYNNEI. The ends were cut back, 4 bases at V and 2 bases at J, with 11 bases in the middle. The CDR3 sequence: CASSVGAHQETQYF. In DNA form, the CDR3 reads TGTGCCAGCAGTGTGGGGGCGCATCAAGAGACCCAGTACTTC.

This clone was counted a few times. The chain recombines TRBV27 with TRBJ2-3; D might be TRBD1 (6 bases). The germline gives CDR1 MNHEY, CDR2 SMNVEV (reference sequence). The V end was cut by 3 bases, the J end by 3 bases, with 19 bases between. This CDR3 is built from 17 residues. This chain's CDR3 is CASSFAAQQGRTDTQYF. The CDR3 bases are TGTGCCAGCAGTTTTGCGGCCCAACAGGGTCGGACAGATACGCAGTATTTT.

J is TRBJ2-1 and V is TRBV28, with D tentatively TRBD2 (6 bases). V dropped 8 bases and J dropped 8 bases, with 16 bases sitting between them. CDR3 size: 13 residues. CDR1 MDHEN and CDR2 SYDVKM come from the germline V gene. CDR3 nucleotide sequence: TGTGCCAGCCGTCCGCCCGGGAGATATGAGCAGTTCTTC. Residues: CASRPPGRYEQFF. The full variable domain, completed using reference TRBV28 and TRBJ2-1, is DVKVTQSSRYLVKRTGEKVFLECVQDMDHENMFWYRQDPGLGLRLIYFSYDVKMKEKGDIPEGYSVSREKKERFSLILESASTNQTSMYLCASRPPGRYEQFFGPGTRLTVL.

The gene calls are TRBV10-3 and TRBJ2-7; TRBD1 aligns across 7 bases. This CDR3 has 17 residues. V was pared by 2 bases and J by 1 base, with 11 bases of the junction left unmatched. Germline CDR1 ENHRY, CDR2 SYGVKD. The CDR3 sequence is CAISEIRGLTGSYEQYF. The CDR3 region has the DNA TGTGCCATCAGTGAGATTCGTGGATTGACAGGGTCCTACGAGCAGTACTTC.

The rearrangement links TRBV12-5 to TRBJ2-3, with D possibly TRBD1 on 7 matching bases. CDR1 is LGHNT and CDR2 is FRNRAP in the germline V gene. This CDR3 has 19 amino acids. Trimming stripped 4 bases from V and 2 bases from J, with 25 bases between. The CDR3 loop reads CASGSFKKGQGGVTDTQYF. For the CDR3, the DNA is TGTGCTAGTGGTTCGTTCAAAAAGGGCCAGGGGGGTGTCACAGATACGCAGTATTTT. Full variable domain (outside the CDR3, taken from reference TRBV12-5 and TRBJ2-3): DARVTQTPRHKVTEMGQEVTMRCQPILGHNTVFWYRQTMMQGLELLAYFRNRAPLDDSGMPKDRFSAEMPDATLATLKIQPSEPRDSAVYFCASGSFKKGQGGVTDTQYFGPGTRLTVL.